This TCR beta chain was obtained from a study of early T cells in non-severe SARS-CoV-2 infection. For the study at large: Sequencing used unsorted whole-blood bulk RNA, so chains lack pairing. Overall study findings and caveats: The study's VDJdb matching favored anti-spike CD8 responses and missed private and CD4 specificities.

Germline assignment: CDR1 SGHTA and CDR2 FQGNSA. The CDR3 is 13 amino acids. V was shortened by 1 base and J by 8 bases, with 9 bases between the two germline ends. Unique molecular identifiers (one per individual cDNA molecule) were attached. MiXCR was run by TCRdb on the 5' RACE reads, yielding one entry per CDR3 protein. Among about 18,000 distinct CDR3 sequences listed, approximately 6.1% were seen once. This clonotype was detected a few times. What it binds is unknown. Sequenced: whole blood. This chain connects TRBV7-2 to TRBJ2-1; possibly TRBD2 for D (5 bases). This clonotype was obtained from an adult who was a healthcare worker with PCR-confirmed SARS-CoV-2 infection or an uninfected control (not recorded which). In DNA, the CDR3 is TGTGCCAGCAGCTTAGGAGGCGGGCATGAGCAGTTCTTC. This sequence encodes CASSLGGGHEQFF.